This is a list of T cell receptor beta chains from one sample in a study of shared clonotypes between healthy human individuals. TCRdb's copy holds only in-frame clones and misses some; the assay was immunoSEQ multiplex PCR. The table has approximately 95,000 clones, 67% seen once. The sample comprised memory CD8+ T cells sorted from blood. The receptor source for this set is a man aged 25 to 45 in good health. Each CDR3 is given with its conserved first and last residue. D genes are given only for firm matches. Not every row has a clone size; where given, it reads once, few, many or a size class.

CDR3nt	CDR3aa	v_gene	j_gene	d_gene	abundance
TGTGCCAGCAGCTTAGGAATTGGGGGGCGCACCGGGGAGCTGTTTTTT	CASSLGIGGRTGELFF	TRBV7-6	TRBJ2-2	.	.
TGTGCCAGCAGTATGAGGCAGGGGGGTTCCTACGAGCAGTACTTC	CASSMRQGGSYEQYF	TRBV6-6	TRBJ2-7	.	.
TGTGCCAGCGGCGGACTAGCGGGAGAAATCGGCCGGGGTGAGCAGTTCTTC	CASGGLAGEIGRGEQFF	TRBV13	TRBJ2-1	TRBD2	.
TGTGCCAGCAGTGAATATCAGCCCCAGCATTTT	CASSEYQPQHF	TRBV25-1	TRBJ1-5	.	medium-sized
TGTGCCAGCAGCCGTACCACACTAGCGGGAGTCACAGATACGCAGTATTTT	CASSRTTLAGVTDTQYF	TRBV11-2	TRBJ2-3	TRBD2	few
TGTGCCAGCAGCGTAGTCGGGACTAGCGTTTTGGATGAGCAGTTCTTC	CASSVVGTSVLDEQFF	TRBV9	TRBJ2-1	TRBD2	.
TGTGCCATCAGTGAGTCTAAGGGGACAGGGAGGTTCTCTGGGGCCAACGTCCTGACTTTC	CAISESKGTGRFSGANVLTF	TRBV10-3	TRBJ2-6	TRBD1	few
TGTGCCAGCAACACCTGGTTAGCAGATACGCAGTATTTT	CASNTWLADTQYF	TRBV27	TRBJ2-3	.	.
TGTGCCAGCAGCCCGGACAGGGGGCAAGCCGGGGAGCTGTTTTTT	CASSPDRGQAGELFF	TRBV7-6	TRBJ2-2	TRBD1	.
TGTGCCAGCAGCCCCTGGACTAGCGGGGCATCCAATGAGCAGTTCTTC	CASSPWTSGASNEQFF	TRBV7-6	TRBJ2-1	TRBD2	.
TGTGCCAGCAGTTTATTAGGTCACCGGGGTAGTGAGACCCAGTACTTC	CASSLLGHRGSETQYF	TRBV27	TRBJ2-5	.	.
TGTGCCAGCAGTTCCGGACAGAACAAAGCCTACGAGCAGTACTTC	CASSSGQNKAYEQYF	TRBV2	TRBJ2-7	.	few
TGTGCCAGCAGCAACCGGGGCATAGATGGCTACACCTTC	CASSNRGIDGYTF	TRBV25-1	TRBJ1-2	.	.
TGCGCCAGCAGTGATCTGGCCTCCTACGAGCAGTACTTC	CASSDLASYEQYF	TRBV10-2	TRBJ2-7	.	once
TGTGCCAGCAGCAAATCTTCGGGCGCGGATCAGCCCCAGCATTTT	CASSKSSGADQPQHF	TRBV11-2	TRBJ1-5	.	few
TGCGCCAGCAGCCAAGAAGACCTAGGAGGAGAGACCCAGTACTTC	CASSQEDLGGETQYF	TRBV4-1	TRBJ2-5	.	.
TGTGCCATCAGTGAGTTGCGAGGGGAAGCTTTCTTT	CAISELRGEAFF	TRBV10-3	TRBJ1-1	.	once
TGTGCCAGCAGTTTACTCCTCGCGGGGGGCAATCAGCCCCAGCATTTT	CASSLLLAGGNQPQHF	TRBV28	TRBJ1-5	.	.
TGTGCCAGCAGTTACTCTCGTGAGGCTTACAATGAGCAGTTCTTC	CASSYSREAYNEQFF	TRBV6-5	TRBJ2-1	.	.
TGCGCCAGCAGCAGGGGGGAATTACCGTCCGGGGAGCTGTTTTTT	CASSRGELPSGELFF	TRBV5-1	TRBJ2-2	.	.
TGTGCCATCAGTGAGGAGGGAGATTGGGGCACTGAAGCTTTCTTT	CAISEEGDWGTEAFF	TRBV10-3	TRBJ1-1	.	.
TGTGCCAGCAGTTACTCGGACAGCGCAGATACGCAGTATTTT	CASSYSDSADTQYF	TRBV6-9	TRBJ2-3	.	.
TGCGCCAGCAGCCAAGAGTCGGGACTAGAGACCGGGGAGCTGTTTTTT	CASSQESGLETGELFF	TRBV4-1	TRBJ2-2	TRBD2	once
TGCGCCAGCAGTCGCAACGGTCTTTGGCACGAGCAGTACTTC	CASSRNGLWHEQYF	TRBV23-1	TRBJ2-7	.	.
TGCGCCAGCAGCCAAGAGGTCAGTGTGCAGGGGACCTACGAGCAGTACTTC	CASSQEVSVQGTYEQYF	TRBV4-3	TRBJ2-7	.	.